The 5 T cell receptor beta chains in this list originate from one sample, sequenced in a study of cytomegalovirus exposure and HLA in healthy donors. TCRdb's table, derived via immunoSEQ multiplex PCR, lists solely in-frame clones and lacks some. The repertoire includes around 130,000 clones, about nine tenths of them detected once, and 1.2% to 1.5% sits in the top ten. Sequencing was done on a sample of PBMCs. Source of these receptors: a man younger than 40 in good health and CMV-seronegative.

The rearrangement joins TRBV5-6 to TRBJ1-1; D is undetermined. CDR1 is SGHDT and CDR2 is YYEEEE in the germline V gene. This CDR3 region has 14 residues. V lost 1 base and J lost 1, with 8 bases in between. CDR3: CASSLLRSNTEAFF. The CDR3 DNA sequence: TGTGCCAGCAGCTTGCTCAGATCGAACACTGAAGCTTTCTTT.

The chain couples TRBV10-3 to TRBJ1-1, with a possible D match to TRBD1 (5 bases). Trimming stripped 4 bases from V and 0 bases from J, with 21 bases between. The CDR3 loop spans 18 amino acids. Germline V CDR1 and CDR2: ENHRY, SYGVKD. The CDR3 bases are TGTGCCATCAGTGCCTCCGACAGTGGGGCTCGTATGAACACTGAAGCTTTCTTT. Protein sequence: CAISASDSGARMNTEAFF.

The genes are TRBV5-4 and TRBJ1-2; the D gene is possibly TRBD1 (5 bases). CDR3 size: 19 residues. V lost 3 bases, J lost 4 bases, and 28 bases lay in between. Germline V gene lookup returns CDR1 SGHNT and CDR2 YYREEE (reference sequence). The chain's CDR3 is CASSSPYRQTPKILYGYTF. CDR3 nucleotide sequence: TGTGCCAGCAGCTCGCCATACCGACAGACACCGAAGATTCTCTATGGCTACACCTTC.

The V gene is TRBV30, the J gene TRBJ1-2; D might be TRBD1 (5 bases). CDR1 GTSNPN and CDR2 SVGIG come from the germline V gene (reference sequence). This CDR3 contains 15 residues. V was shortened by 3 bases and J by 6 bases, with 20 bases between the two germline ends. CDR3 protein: CAWSVRRGLRHGYTF. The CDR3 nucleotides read TGTGCCTGGAGCGTAAGAAGGGGTTTAAGACATGGCTACACCTTC.

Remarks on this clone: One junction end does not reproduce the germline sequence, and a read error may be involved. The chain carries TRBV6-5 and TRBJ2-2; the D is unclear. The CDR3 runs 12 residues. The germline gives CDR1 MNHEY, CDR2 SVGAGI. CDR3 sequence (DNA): TGTGCCAGCAGTCACTCCCCGGGGGAGCTGTTTTTT. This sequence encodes CASSHSPGELFF.